The following is a TCR beta chain sequence with its context. The antigen is undetermined. Indicated time point: pretreatment peripheral blood. The cohort comprised individuals with locally advanced or metastatic urothelial carcinoma. The data were obtained in a study of PD-L1 blockade in urothelial cancer. Study background: Previous chemotherapy exposure amounted to 0 to 3 regimens for patients. Reported median T cell count for blood samples was approximately 140,000.

CDR3 length: 16 residues. Germline values: CDR1 MGHRA, CDR2 YSYEKL. Trimming cost V 4 bases and J 1 base, with 14 bases left between them. Findings and caveats of the study: Stronger expansion of tumor-associated clones in blood at 3 weeks distinguished durable-benefit patients.

Using immunoSEQ multiplex PCR, the repertoire was profiled, and TCRdb retains in-frame clones only, with some absent. The table shows about 57,000 clones, with around 81% occurring only once. The chain combines TRBV4-1 with TRBJ1-5; D perhaps matches TRBD1 (5 bases). The source was PBMCs, collected around atezolizumab (anti-PD-L1) treatment. The clonotype was recovered from a man between 65 and 85 years old with urothelial cancer. The DNA for the CDR3 is TGCGCCAGCAGCCCGGGTGGGCAGGGAAGCAATCAGCCCCAGCATTTT. This encodes CASSPGGQGSNQPQHF.